This is a list of T cell receptor beta chains from one sample in a study of naive and memory T cell subsets. TCRdb re-derived calls from the UMI-ligation and nested PCR reads in MiXCR, one entry per CDR3 protein. The sample comprises around 140,000 distinct CDR3 sequences, 15% to 25% of which are singletons, and around 0.63% rests with the top ten. Material for sequencing was naive CD8+ T cells from blood. The receptors here all came from a human donor in good health. Both conserved end residues are part of each CDR3. Fields, in order: CDR3 protein, D gene, J gene, V gene. A D gene is named only where the DNA matches it firmly.

CAWSVRRDFEQFF,NA,TRBJ2-1,TRBV30
CASSRGTSYNEQFF,TRBD2,TRBJ2-1,TRBV27
CASSPGGIGYTF,TRBD1,TRBJ1-2,TRBV12-3/TRBV12-4
CASSEVEGKAFF,NA,TRBJ1-1,TRBV2
CSATGTALYEQYF,TRBD1,TRBJ2-7,TRBV20-1
CATAGVPGGDSDEQFF,TRBD1,TRBJ2-1,TRBV5-5
CASSLGPQETQYF,NA,TRBJ2-5,TRBV27
CASSEGTGEWIGEKLFF,TRBD1,TRBJ1-4,TRBV25-1
CASSATGYEQYF,NA,TRBJ2-7,TRBV12-3/TRBV12-4
CASSTPIFGGTEAFF,NA,TRBJ1-1,TRBV13
CASSQATGFYEQYF,NA,TRBJ2-7,TRBV4-3
CASSPPAQETQYF,NA,TRBJ2-5,TRBV7-6
CASSEQGSSYNEQFF,TRBD1,TRBJ2-1,TRBV13
CAAGTEPAGNEQFF,NA,TRBJ2-1,TRBV10-3
CASSSRKEQFF,NA,TRBJ2-1,TRBV11-3
CASSHVVGDYNEQFF,NA,TRBJ2-1,TRBV4-1